This T cell receptor beta chain was documented in a study of cytomegalovirus exposure and HLA in healthy donors. Whole-study context: Most donors, 81% of approximately 400 genotyped, fell in the Caucasian-associated ancestry cluster.

Researchers ran the PCR with 60 Vbeta and 13 Jbeta primers. The method was immunoSEQ multiplex PCR; TCRdb's version includes in-frame clones alone and lacks a portion of them. Among 95,000 to 150,000 clones listed, over 65% were seen once. The CDR3 spans 12 residues. The V end lost 4 bases, the J end lost 10 bases, and 13 bases lay between the germline ends. Germline CDR1 is SEHNR and CDR2 is FQNEAQ (reference sequence). The sample taken for sequencing was PBMCs. This sequence originates from a woman in her forties in good health and CMV-seropositive. The chain uses TRBV7-9 and TRBJ2-5, with D possibly being TRBD1 (7 bases). The CDR3 loop is CASSSQGEDQYF. Here the CDR3 DNA reads TGTGCCAGCAGCTCTCAGGGGGAGGACCAGTACTTC. The complete variable domain, with remaining parts taken from reference TRBV7-9 and TRBJ2-5, reads DTGVSQNPRHKITKRGQNVTFRCDPISEHNRLYWYRQTLGQGPEFLTYFQNEAQLEKSRLLSDRFSAERPKGSFSTLEIQRTEQGDSAMYLCASSSQGEDQYFGPGTRLLVL.